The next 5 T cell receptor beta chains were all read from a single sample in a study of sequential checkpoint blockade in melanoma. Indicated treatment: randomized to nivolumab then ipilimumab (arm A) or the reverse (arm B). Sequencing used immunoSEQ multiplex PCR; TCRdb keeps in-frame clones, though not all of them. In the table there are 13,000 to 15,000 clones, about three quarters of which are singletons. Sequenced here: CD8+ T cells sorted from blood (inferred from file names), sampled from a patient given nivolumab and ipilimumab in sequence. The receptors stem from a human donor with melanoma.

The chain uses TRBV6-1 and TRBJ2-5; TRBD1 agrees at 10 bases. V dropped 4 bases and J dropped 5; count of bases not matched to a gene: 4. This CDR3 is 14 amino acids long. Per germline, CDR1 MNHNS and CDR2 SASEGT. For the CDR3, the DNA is TGTGCCAGCAGTGGCCTGGACAGGGGGGAGACCCAGTACTTC. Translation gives CASSGLDRGETQYF.

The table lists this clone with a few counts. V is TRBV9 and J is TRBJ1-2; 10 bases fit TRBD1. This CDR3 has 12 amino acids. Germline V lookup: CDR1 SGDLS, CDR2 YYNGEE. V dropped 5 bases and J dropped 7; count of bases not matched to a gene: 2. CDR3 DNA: TGTGCCAGCAGGGGACAGGGGCCTGGCTACACCTTC. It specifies CASRGQGPGYTF.

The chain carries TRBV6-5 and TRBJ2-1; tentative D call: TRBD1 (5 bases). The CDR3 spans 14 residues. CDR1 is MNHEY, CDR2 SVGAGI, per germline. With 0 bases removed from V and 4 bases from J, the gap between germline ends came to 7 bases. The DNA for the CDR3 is TGTGCCAGCAGTTACTCGACAGAATACAATGAGCAGTTCTTC. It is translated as CASSYSTEYNEQFF.

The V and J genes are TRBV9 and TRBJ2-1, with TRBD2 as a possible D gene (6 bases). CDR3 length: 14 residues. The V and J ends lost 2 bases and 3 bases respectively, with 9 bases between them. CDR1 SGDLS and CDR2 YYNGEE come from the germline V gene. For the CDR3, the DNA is TGTGCCAGCAGCGTCGCGGGGTACTACAATGAGCAGTTCTTC. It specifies CASSVAGYYNEQFF.

CDR3 nucleotide sequence: TGCGCCAGCAGTCAAAGGGACAGGGTTATTTGTGAGCAGTTCTTC. It specifies CASSQRDRVICEQFF. The chain couples TRBV23-1 to TRBJ2-1, with 9 bases aligning to TRBD1. TRBV23-1 is an open reading frame, and its role is uncertain. The CDR3 loop spans 15 amino acids. With V trimmed by 2 bases and J by 9 bases, 8 bases remained unmatched.